The entry below describes one T cell receptor (beta chain). Whereas donors were nominally healthy upon sampling, unrecorded immune exposures were probable. This record belongs to a study of cytomegalovirus exposure and HLA in healthy donors. Use of 60 Vbeta and 13 Jbeta primers characterized the PCR. The protocol was immunoSEQ multiplex PCR, while the TCRdb copy is restricted to in-frame clones and leaves out a portion. In the table there are about 96,000 clones, approximately 80% of which are singletons. Germline assignment: CDR1 SGHRS and CDR2 YFSETQ. Trimming took 3 bases from V and 1 from J, leaving 8 bases between them. CDR3 length equals 13 residues.

The source of this sequence is a young man in good health and CMV-seronegative. Sample: PBMCs. The chain recombines TRBV5-1 with TRBJ2-7; D is perhaps TRBD1 (6 bases). CDR3 sequence (DNA): TGCGCCAGCAGCTGGACAGTTTCCTACGAGCAGTACTTC. Encoded protein: CASSWTVSYEQYF.